This TCR beta chain was observed in a study of human T cells and chemical hapten exposure. Looking at the study overall: Read at 6 days, the patch tests placed 0.01% DPC on the upper back. The patient population, which was mostly female, had alopecia areata, totalis or universalis.

Study results and limitations: Expanded TCRs were compared with controls, and the expanded TCRs formed significantly more large CDR3 similarity clusters. DPC sensitization produced no change in TCRs with frequency above 1 in 1000.

Described time point: patch test 3, about 24 weeks after DPC sensitization. The treatment denotes: therapeutic diphenylcyclopropenone sensitization with weekly scalp DPC. This clonotype was observed at least ten times. Antigen specificity is unknown. A single record per CDR3 protein comes from TCRdb applying MiXCR to the RACE reads. The table records 82,000 or so distinct CDR3 sequences, over 10% of them present only once. This CDR3 spans 19 amino acids. J lost 3 bases, V lost 5 bases, and 17 bases had no gene match. Germline-derived CDR1 and CDR2 are SGHTA and FQGNSA. The rearrangement uses TRBV7-2 and TRBJ2-3, with 10 bases that match TRBD2. This receptor was identified in a woman aged 45-59 years with alopecia areata. Some clones in this sample may be carry-over from other donors' samples. Sequencing was performed on whole blood, taken in connection with sensitization to the hapten diphenylcyclopropenone (DPC). Here the CDR3 reads CASSPRKASGRGGTDTQYF. CDR3 DNA: TGTGCCAGCAGCCCCCGGAAGGCTAGCGGGAGAGGAGGGACAGATACGCAGTATTTT.